The next 17 T cell receptor beta chains were all read from a single sample in a study of Graves' ophthalmopathy and Graves' hyperthyroidism (dated by TCRdb to 2017 to 2018). Instrument used: Illumina HiSeq 2000. TCR beta CDR3 regions were amplified from RNA transcripts for repertoire sequencing. The first round of RT-PCR was done with HTBI primers and the Qiagen OneStep RT-PCR kit, and was followed by a second round of multiplex PCR, then size selection and purification. TCRdb redid the processing of the public reads, applying fastp at Q25 and MiXCR, and retained in-frame beta chains. Every entry covers one CDR3 protein and lists the most common genes and DNA from its rows. In all, the sample holds hundreds of thousands of distinct CDR3 sequences, and approximately 15% of those were seen once. The ten largest account for roughly 7% of the sample. Sequenced: peripheral blood. The receptors here all came from a woman between 18 and 29 years old with stable Graves' hyperthyroidism. Donor details come from another sample of the same person, matched by shared clones.

On this clonotype: Germline and junction disagree at one end, which may indicate a read error. The rearrangement uses TRBV19 and TRBJ1-5; D is ambiguous. The CDR3 length is 13 residues. Germline V gene data show CDR1 as LNHDA and CDR2 as SQIVND (reference sequence). The CDR3 loop is CGSSITSNQPQHF. CDR3 nucleotides: TGTGGCAGTAGTATAACTAGCAATCAGCCCCAGCATTTT.

The CDR3 DNA sequence: TGCGCCAGCAGCCAGAACCTGGGACAGGCATATCAGCCCCAGCATTTT. Translating it yields CASSQNLGQAYQPQHF. V gene TRBV4-1 combines with J gene TRBJ1-5, with 8 bases fitting TRBD1. The CDR3 length is 16 residues. After removal of 3 bases from V and 5 bases from J, the junction contained 9 bases not matched to a gene. In germline, CDR1 is MGHRA, CDR2 YSYEKL.

The table lists this clonotype with many counts. The gene calls are TRBV29-1 and TRBJ2-7; D unresolved. The CDR3 is made up of 13 amino acids. V shed 2 bases and J shed 1 base, with 9 bases lying between them. Germline V gene sequence: CDR1 SQVTM, CDR2 ANQGSEA. The DNA of the CDR3 is TGCAGCGTTGAATCTGGCCGATCCTACGAGCAGTACTTC. Encoded protein: CSVESGRSYEQYF.

The V call is TRBV24-1, the J call TRBJ1-5; D is possibly TRBD1 (5 bases). Per the germline V gene, CDR1 is KGHDR and CDR2 is SFDVKD. Trimming took 3 bases from V and 8 from J, leaving 19 bases between them. The CDR3 is 16 amino acids. The CDR3 bases are TGTGCCACCAGTGATACAGGTGCGGGGGTATTGGAGCCCCAGCATTTT. It specifies CATSDTGAGVLEPQHF.

This clonotype was detected many times. The chain carries TRBV12-3 or TRBV12-4 and TRBJ1-5; no definite D call. This CDR3 region has 15 residues. V was trimmed by 7 bases and J by 2 bases, leaving 15 bases between them. The CDR3 sequence is CASTTHRPGNQPQHF. DNA of the CDR3: TGTGCCAGCACCACCCACCGCCCCGGCAATCAGCCCCAGCATTTT.

The chain recombines TRBV5-1 with TRBJ2-5; D possibly corresponds to TRBD2 (6 bases). Trimming took 3 bases from V and 5 from J, leaving 17 bases between them. Germline V gene sequence: CDR1 SGHRS, CDR2 YFSETQ. The CDR3 spans 15 residues. The chain's CDR3 is CASSWTLGGGETQYF. Here the CDR3 DNA reads TGCGCCAGCAGCTGGACCCTGGGGGGAGGCGAGACCCAGTACTTC.

This clonotype was counted at least ten times. The chain is built from TRBV11-2 and TRBJ1-2; D might be TRBD1 (6 bases). The CDR3 is made up of 16 amino acids. Germline V gene data show CDR1 as SGHAT and CDR2 as FQNNGV. Trimming took off 5 bases at V and 5 bases at J, with 21 bases between the two ends. CDR3 sequence reads: CASSPIDGSRGYGYTF. The CDR3 DNA follows: TGTGCCAGCAGCCCAATCGACGGATCAAGGGGGTATGGCTACACCTTC.

This clonotype has a count of ten or more. V gene TRBV19 combines with J gene TRBJ2-5; 9 nucleotides agree with TRBD2. V was clipped by 1 base and J by 2 bases; unmatched bases: 2. The CDR3 is made up of 15 amino acids. Germline V gives CDR1 LNHDA, CDR2 SQIVND (reference sequence). The CDR3 loop is CASSIVLAGQETQYF. In DNA, the CDR3 is TGTGCCAGTAGTATAGTTCTAGCGGGACAAGAGACCCAGTACTTC.

For this clonotype: A much larger clone sits a single nucleotide away, making a read error possible. This rearrangement joins TRBV9 to TRBJ1-1; 7 nucleotides agree with TRBD1. CDR3 length: 15 amino acids. In germline, CDR1 is SGDLS, CDR2 YYNGEE. The V gene end was trimmed by 4 bases and the J gene end by 3 bases; junction bases not matched to a gene: 9. The CDR3 coding sequence is TGTGCCAGCAGCTCTAGACAGGGTGAGGACACTGAAGCTTTCTTT. Residues: CASSSRQGEDTEAFF.

This clonotype showed up many times. The rearrangement uses TRBV12-3 or TRBV12-4 and TRBJ2-3, with D tentatively TRBD2 (5 bases). The CDR3 contains 14 residues. The ends were cut back, 2 bases at V and 5 bases at J, with 11 bases in the middle. The CDR3 DNA sequence: TGTGCCAGCAGTTTAAGAGGGAATGGAGATACGCAGTATTTT. Translated: CASSLRGNGDTQYF.

This clonotype was seen ten or more times. This chain links TRBV6-1 with TRBJ2-2; 9 positions agree with TRBD1. The length of the CDR3 is 19 residues. Trimming cost V 2 bases and J 0 bases; bases outside gene matches: 10. Germline V gives CDR1 MNHNS, CDR2 SASEGT. The CDR3 protein is CASSERRTGELANTGELFF. Here the CDR3 DNA reads TGTGCCAGCAGTGAACGTAGGACAGGGGAGCTGGCGAACACCGGGGAGCTGTTTTTT.

To note about this clonotype: Being one base from a much bigger clone, this may be a read error. This chain uses TRBV6-1 with TRBJ1-2; the D gene is possibly TRBD1 (5 bases). Germline V gene sequence: CDR1 MNHNS, CDR2 SASEGT. The length of the CDR3 is 12 residues. The CDR3 here is CTSSLWGDGYTF. Written as DNA, the CDR3 is TGTACCAGCAGTCTTTGGGGGGATGGCTACACCTTC.

This chain uses TRBV11-3 with TRBJ2-7, with D possibly TRBD2 on 6 matching bases. CDR3 length equals 13 residues. The germline V gene has CDR1 SGHNT and CDR2 YENEEA. V dropped 5 bases and J dropped 4 bases, with 12 bases sitting between them. The CDR3 nucleotides read TGTGCCAGCAGCCGGCCCGCGGGGTACGAGCAGTACTTC. Its protein is CASSRPAGYEQYF.

This clonotype was observed many times. The genes are TRBV9 and TRBJ1-2; 11 bases map to TRBD1. CDR1 is SGDLS and CDR2 is YYNGEE in the germline V gene. The trim removed 4 bases at V and 4 bases at J, leaving 6 bases unmatched. There are 15 residues in the CDR3. CDR3 in amino acids: CASSPIGQGAYGYTF. CDR3 nucleotides: TGTGCCAGCAGCCCGATTGGACAGGGGGCCTATGGCTACACCTTC.

This clonotype was counted between two and nine times. This chain uses TRBV6-5 with TRBJ2-7; tentative D call: TRBD1 (6 bases). This CDR3 region has 15 residues. CDR1 and CDR2 from the germline V gene are MNHEY and SVGAGI. V was pared by 4 bases and J by 2 bases, with 15 bases between. CDR3 sequence reads: CASSLGPGTTYEQYF. As DNA, the CDR3 is TGTGCCAGCAGTTTAGGACCCGGGACAACCTACGAGCAGTACTTC.

This clonotype was seen only once. The J gene is TRBJ2-5, the V gene TRBV6-2 or TRBV6-3; D may match TRBD1 or TRBD2 (5 bases each). The CDR3 totals 15 residues. Between the trimmed V and J ends, which lost 3 bases and 4 bases, there was a span of 15 bases. Germline V gene sequence: CDR1 MNHEY, CDR2 SVGEGT. In nucleotides, the CDR3 is TGTGCCAGCAGTTATCCGGGACGTCTTGGAGAGACCCAGTACTTC. Translating it yields CASSYPGRLGETQYF.

This clonotype was recorded at least ten times. The chain combines TRBV20-1 with TRBJ1-6, with 11 nucleotides matching TRBD1. The germline V gene has CDR1 DFQATT and CDR2 SNEGSKA (reference sequence). The CDR3 consists of 16 residues. J lost 6 bases, V lost 3 bases, and 7 bases had no gene match. The CDR3 protein is CSASYGQGAFNSPLHF. The DNA of the CDR3 is TGCAGTGCTAGTTACGGACAGGGGGCGTTTAATTCACCCCTCCACTTT.